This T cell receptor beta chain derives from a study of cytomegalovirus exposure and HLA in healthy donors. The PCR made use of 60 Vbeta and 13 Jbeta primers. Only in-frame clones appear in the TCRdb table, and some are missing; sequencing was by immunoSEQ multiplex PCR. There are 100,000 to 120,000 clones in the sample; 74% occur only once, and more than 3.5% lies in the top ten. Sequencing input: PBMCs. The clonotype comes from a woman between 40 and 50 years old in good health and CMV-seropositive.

For the CDR3, the DNA is TGTGCCAGCAGCTTAGCGGAGGACAGCACTGAAGCTTTCTTT. The encoded protein is CASSLAEDSTEAFF. The chain links TRBV7-9 to TRBJ1-1; perhaps TRBD1 as D (6 bases). The CDR3 spans 14 residues. Per the germline V gene, CDR1 is SEHNR and CDR2 is FQNEAQ (reference sequence). The V and J ends lost 0 bases and 4 bases respectively, with 9 bases between them. Complete variable domain (other parts from reference TRBV7-9 and TRBJ1-1): DTGVSQNPRHKITKRGQNVTFRCDPISEHNRLYWYRQTLGQGPEFLTYFQNEAQLEKSRLLSDRFSAERPKGSFSTLEIQRTEQGDSAMYLCASSLAEDSTEAFFGQGTRLTVV.